This T cell receptor beta chain derives from a study of blood T cell repertoires in COVID-19. Across the whole study: Whether acute or convalescent, the COVID-19 samples came from the United States, Italy and Spain. The analysed material was cDNA or gDNA that came from T cells, B-cell-depleted T cells, or PBMCs.

Patients from Seattle were sampled longitudinally, starting during active infection. The germline V and J ends were trimmed by 5 bases and 3 bases, with 10 bases remaining between them. Germline V lookup: CDR1 SGHTA, CDR2 FQGTGA. The CDR3 is 13 residues long. The assay was immunoSEQ multiplex PCR, and TCRdb's table has in-frame clones only and misses some. The sample carries about 180,000 clones, about 81% recorded once. The receptor was derived from a woman over 75 with COVID-19, enrolled during active disease. Sequenced input: peripheral blood. V usage is TRBV7-3 and J usage is TRBJ1-2, with D possibly TRBD1 on 6 matching bases. The CDR3 loop is CASSQGPDYGYTF. The CDR3 nucleotides read TGTGCCAGCAGCCAGGGGCCTGACTATGGCTACACCTTC.